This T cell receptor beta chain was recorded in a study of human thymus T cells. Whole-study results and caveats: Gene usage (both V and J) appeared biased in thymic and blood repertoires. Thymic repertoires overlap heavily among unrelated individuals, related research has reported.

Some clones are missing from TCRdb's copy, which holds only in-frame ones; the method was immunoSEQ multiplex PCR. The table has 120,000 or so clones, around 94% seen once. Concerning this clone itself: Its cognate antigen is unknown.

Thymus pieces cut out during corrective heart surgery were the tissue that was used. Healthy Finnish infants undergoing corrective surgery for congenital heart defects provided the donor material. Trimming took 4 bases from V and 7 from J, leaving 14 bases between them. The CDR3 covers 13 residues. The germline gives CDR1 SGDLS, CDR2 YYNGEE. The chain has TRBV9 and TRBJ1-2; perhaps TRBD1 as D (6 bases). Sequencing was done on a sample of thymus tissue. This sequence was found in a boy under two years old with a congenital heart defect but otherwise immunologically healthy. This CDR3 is CASSPSGGGGYTF. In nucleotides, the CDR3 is TGTGCCAGCAGCCCTTCGGGGGGCGGTGGCTACACCTTC.